The 31 T cell receptor beta chains reported below all come from one sample, sequenced in a study of graft-versus-host responses after intestinal transplantation. No antigen has been assigned to these receptors. Some clones are missing from TCRdb's copy, which holds only in-frame ones; the method was immunoSEQ multiplex PCR. This table holds over 75,000 clones, around nine tenths found once. The material sequenced was unstimulated CD4+ T cells sorted from spleen or lymph node cells, taken before intestinal transplant. Receptor source: a human donor who received an intestinal transplant.

Points on this clone: The junction does not match germline at one end; this may be a read error. The gene calls are TRBV20-1 and TRBJ2-7; no firm D call. Germline V gene data show CDR1 as DFQATT and CDR2 as SNEGSKA (reference sequence). This CDR3 contains 11 residues. CDR3 DNA sequence: TGCAGTGCGAGAGGAGTCTCCGAGCAGTACTTC. This encodes CSARGVSEQYF.

The chain links TRBV27 to TRBJ2-5, with D possibly being TRBD2 (6 bases). Trimming left V 7 bases short and J 4 bases short, with 22 bases between. The CDR3 is made up of 16 amino acids. Looked up from germline, CDR1 is MNHEY and CDR2 is SMNVEV (reference sequence). The CDR3 coding sequence is TGTGCCAGCAAGGGCTACATAGGGAAGGGAGGAGAGACCCAGTACTTC. Translation: CASKGYIGKGGETQYF.

V and J are TRBV28 and TRBJ1-5, with D possibly being TRBD1 (5 bases). V gave up 6 bases and J gave up 0 bases, with 12 bases separating them. The CDR3 length is 15 residues. The germline CDR1 and CDR2 sequences are MDHEN and SYDVKM. In DNA, the CDR3 is TGTGCCAGCAGAGAGACAGTACATAGCAATCAGCCCCAGCATTTT. This encodes CASRETVHSNQPQHF.

The sample holds one count of this clone. This chain links TRBV5-1 with TRBJ1-1; D is perhaps TRBD1 (6 bases). The CDR3 is 16 amino acids. Germline V gene data show CDR1 as SGHRS and CDR2 as YFSETQ. Trimming left V 4 bases short and J 4 bases short, with 20 bases between. CDR3 nucleotide sequence: TGCGCCAGCAGCCCTACTCCCCTACAGGGTGGCACTGAAGCTTTCTTT. It yields the protein CASSPTPLQGGTEAFF.

The V call is TRBV2, the J call TRBJ2-7, with a tentative D call TRBD2 (6 bases). The CDR3 runs 15 residues. Germline V gene data show CDR1 as SNHLY and CDR2 as FYNNEI. V was clipped by 7 bases and J by 5 bases, with 21 bases between them. CDR3 nucleotides: TGTGCCAGCAAGAAGGAGGAGCGGGTAAACGACGAGCAGTACTTC. It specifies CASKKEERVNDEQYF.

This chain connects TRBV28 to TRBJ2-3, with 8 bases aligning to TRBD2. Germline lookup yields CDR1 MDHEN and CDR2 SYDVKM. The CDR3 spans 16 residues. Trimming took 8 bases from V and 4 from J; bases not matched to a gene: 14. Here the CDR3 DNA reads TGTGCCAGCCTGGGGTACGGGAGGGGAGCTGCAGATACGCAGTATTTT. Protein: CASLGYGRGAADTQYF.

The gene calls are TRBV6-5 and TRBJ2-1; no reliable D call. The CDR3 spans 16 residues. Trimming removed 0 bases from V and 0 bases from J, with 9 bases in between. CDR1 is MNHEY, CDR2 SVGAGI, per germline. The CDR3 DNA reads TGTGCCAGCAGTTACTCGGTAGAGAGCTCCTACAATGAGCAGTTCTTC. Translation: CASSYSVESSYNEQFF.

This chain links TRBV6-5 with TRBJ2-2; D is perhaps TRBD1 (7 bases). V was trimmed by 0 bases and J by 7 bases, leaving 15 bases between them. The CDR3 runs to 16 residues. Germline loops: CDR1 MNHEY, CDR2 SVGAGI. The CDR3 DNA follows: TGTGCCAGCAGTTACTCCCCAGGGGGGTTAGGCGGGGAGCTGTTTTTT. This codes for CASSYSPGGLGGELFF.

The gene calls are TRBV30 and TRBJ1-1, with a weak D call TRBD1 (6 bases). The length of the CDR3 is 15 residues. Trimming took 1 base from V and 4 from J, leaving 16 bases between them. The V gene's germline CDR1 is GTSNPN and CDR2 SVGIG (reference sequence). CDR3 amino acids: CAWSGTRRGTTEAFF. CDR3 DNA sequence: TGTGCCTGGAGTGGGACGCGAAGGGGGACCACTGAAGCTTTCTTT.

The rearrangement links TRBV5-1 to TRBJ1-4, with D possibly being TRBD1 (6 bases). Trimming left V 2 bases short and J 8 bases short, with 13 bases between. The CDR3 sequence is 14 residues long. Looked up from germline, CDR1 is SGHRS and CDR2 is YFSETQ. The CDR3 region is CASSLMAGEEKLFF. The CDR3 DNA reads TGCGCCAGCAGCTTAATGGCAGGGGAGGAAAAACTGTTTTTT.

The chain carries TRBV11-2 and TRBJ2-7, with 11 positions matching TRBD2. Trimming at V came to 5 bases and at J to 2 bases, leaving 8 bases not matched to a gene. The germline V gene encodes CDR1 SGHAT and CDR2 FQNNGV. The CDR3 sequence is 16 residues long. The CDR3 spells CASSLRSGGVTYEQYF. CDR3 nucleotide sequence: TGTGCCAGCAGCCTCCGTAGCGGGGGGGTTACCTACGAGCAGTACTTC.

The rearrangement links TRBV7-2 to TRBJ2-1; 7 bases agree with TRBD2. V dropped 5 bases and J dropped 2; count of bases not matched to a gene: 9. The CDR3 consists of 16 residues. Per germline, CDR1 SGHTA and CDR2 FQGNSA. The CDR3 bases are TGTGCCAGCAGCCCCGGGGTGCTAGCGGCCTACAATGAGCAGTTCTTC. Amino acids: CASSPGVLAAYNEQFF.

V and J are TRBV28 and TRBJ1-1, with D uncertain. V was clipped by 7 bases and J by 0 bases, with 3 bases between them. The CDR3 has 11 amino acids. Germline V gene lookup returns CDR1 MDHEN and CDR2 SYDVKM. The CDR3 spells CASILNTEAFF. The CDR3 DNA reads TGTGCCAGCATCTTGAACACTGAAGCTTTCTTT.

J is TRBJ2-5 and V is TRBV5-6, with 8 bases identical to TRBD1. The closer fit of TRBJ2-7 to the DNA end suggests the J call may be wrong. Germline CDR1 is SGHDT and CDR2 is YYEEEE. CDR3 length: 16 residues. CDR3 loop: CASSFFGRQGTYEQYF. For the CDR3, the DNA is TGTGCCAGCAGCTTCTTTGGGCGACAGGGGACCTACGAGCAGTACTTC.

The rearrangement joins TRBV6-1 to TRBJ2-2; 11 bases are shared with TRBD1. The CDR3 sequence is 15 residues long. Germline-derived CDR1 and CDR2 are MNHNS and SASEGT. The junction had 4 bases not matched to a gene; V was cut back by 4 bases and J by 6 bases. CDR3 region: CASSVGTGGPGELFF. In DNA form, the CDR3 reads TGTGCCAGCAGTGTAGGGACAGGGGGTCCCGGGGAGCTGTTTTTT.

The rearrangement uses TRBV28 and TRBJ1-4; D is unresolved. Germline lookup yields CDR1 MDHEN and CDR2 SYDVKM. There are 14 residues in the CDR3. The V end was cut by 5 bases, the J end by 11 bases, with 18 bases between. CDR3 residues: CASSPQDEGRKLFF. CDR3 bases: TGTGCCAGCAGTCCCCAGGACGAAGGGAGGAAACTGTTTTTT.

This chain joins TRBV5-1 and TRBJ2-7, with 8 bases fitting TRBD2. Germline V gives CDR1 SGHRS, CDR2 YFSETQ. The CDR3 has 14 amino acids. Trimming removed 0 bases from V and 5 bases from J; junction bases left unmatched: 4. This CDR3 is CASSLEGLGNEQYF. The CDR3 DNA follows: TGCGCCAGCAGCTTGGAGGGACTAGGGAACGAGCAGTACTTC.

The rearrangement links TRBV11-2 to TRBJ2-7; tentative D call: TRBD1 (5 bases). Trimming shortened V by 5 bases and J by 2 bases, and 16 bases separated the two germline ends. CDR1 and CDR2 (germline): SGHAT, FQNNGV. This CDR3 is 15 amino acids long. CDR3 amino acids: CASSLQPIRAYEQYF. The CDR3, as DNA: TGTGCCAGCAGCCTCCAACCGATCAGGGCCTACGAGCAGTACTTC.

This chain uses TRBV2 with TRBJ2-7; 8 bases are shared with TRBD2. There are 14 residues in the CDR3. Per the germline V gene, CDR1 is SNHLY and CDR2 is FYNNEI. The V gene end was trimmed by 7 bases and the J gene end by 2 bases; junction bases not matched to a gene: 7. Here the CDR3 DNA reads TGTGCCAGCAATCAGCGGGAGTTGGCCTACGAGCAGTACTTC. Translating gives CASNQRELAYEQYF.

This chain connects TRBV11-3 to TRBJ1-5; weak D call: TRBD1 (6 bases). Between the trimmed V and J ends, which lost 3 bases and 0 bases, there was a span of 12 bases. From germline, CDR1 is SGHNT and CDR2 YENEEA. This CDR3 comprises 16 residues. In nucleotides, the CDR3 is TGTGCCAGCAGCTTGAAACAGGGCTATAGCAATCAGCCCCAGCATTTT. Translation gives CASSLKQGYSNQPQHF.

Only one count was recorded for this clone. The chain combines TRBV28 with TRBJ2-7; 11 nucleotides match TRBD2. The CDR3 runs 14 residues. V was clipped by 6 bases and J by 5 bases; unmatched bases: 6. Germline CDR1 MDHEN, CDR2 SYDVKM. The chain's CDR3 is CASRTSGRIDEQYF. The DNA for the CDR3 is TGTGCCAGCAGAACTAGCGGGAGAATCGACGAGCAGTACTTC.

The chain combines TRBV9 with TRBJ1-4, with a tentative D call TRBD1 (5 bases). Germline V gene lookup returns CDR1 SGDLS and CDR2 YYNGEE. With 0 bases removed from V and 2 bases from J, the gap between germline ends came to 8 bases. This CDR3 has 15 residues. The CDR3 sequence is CASSVEQGTNEKLFF. For the CDR3, the DNA is TGTGCCAGCAGCGTAGAGCAGGGTACTAATGAAAAACTGTTTTTT.

The V and J genes are TRBV25-1 and TRBJ1-2; TRBD1 matches 9 bases. Looked up from germline, CDR1 is MGHDK and CDR2 is SYGVNS. V was clipped by 6 bases and J by 3 bases; unmatched bases: 17. This CDR3 is built from 18 residues. The CDR3 bases are TGTGCCAGCAGCACCCCGGACAGGGGATGGGCGGAAGACTATGGCTACACCTTC. Its protein product is CASSTPDRGWAEDYGYTF.

This clone has a single count. This chain uses TRBV6-4 with TRBJ1-5; 9 bases agree with TRBD1. V trimming: 5 bases; J trimming: 0 bases; junction bases outside the gene matches: 5. This CDR3 has 16 amino acids. Germline CDR1 MRHNA, CDR2 SNTAGT. The CDR3 DNA reads TGTGCCAGCAGTTCTCGGGACAGGGATAGCAATCAGCCCCAGCATTTT. It yields the protein CASSSRDRDSNQPQHF.

The chain recombines TRBV5-1 with TRBJ2-3, with 7 bases lining up with TRBD2. The V segment lost 4 bases and the J segment 3 bases; nucleotides outside the gene matches: 8. This CDR3 has 15 amino acids. Germline CDR1 is SGHRS and CDR2 is YFSETQ. The CDR3 is CASSRGDILTDTQYF. DNA for the CDR3: TGCGCCAGCAGCCGGGGGGATATCCTTACAGATACGCAGTATTTT. The variable domain in full, completed from reference TRBV5-1 and TRBJ2-3, reads KAGVTQTPRYLIKTRGQQVTLSCSPISGHRSVSWYQQTPGQGLQFLFEYFSETQRNKGNFPGRFSGRQFSNSRSEMNVSTLELGDSALYLCASSRGDILTDTQYFGPGTRLTVL.

The rearrangement joins TRBV6-6 to TRBJ2-7, with D possibly matching TRBD2 (5 bases). Per germline, CDR1 MNHNY and CDR2 SVGAGI (reference sequence). V lost 9 bases to trimming and J lost 3 bases, with 15 bases between them. The CDR3 is made up of 13 amino acids. The CDR3, as DNA: TGTGCCAGTAAGGCTAGCCAATTCTACGAGCAGTACTTC. Amino acids: CASKASQFYEQYF.

The chain is built from TRBV7-9 and TRBJ2-3; tentatively, D is TRBD1 (5 bases). The germline V gene has CDR1 SEHNR and CDR2 FQNEAQ (reference sequence). The V end lost 1 base, the J end lost 14 bases, and 13 bases lay between the germline ends. The CDR3 runs to 12 residues. This chain's CDR3 is CASSLDQGKGYF. The CDR3, as DNA: TGTGCCAGCAGCTTAGATCAGGGAAAGGGGTATTTT.

This chain links TRBV10-1 with TRBJ2-4; TRBD1 matches at 7 bases. The germline gives CDR1 WNHNN, CDR2 SYGVQD (reference sequence). V gave up 9 bases and J gave up 5 bases; unmatched junction bases: 4. CDR3 size: 12 residues. The CDR3: CARGTEENIQYF. The CDR3 region has the DNA TGCGCCAGGGGGACAGAAGAAAACATTCAGTACTTC.

The V call is TRBV18, the J call TRBJ1-1; D is ambiguous. Germline values: CDR1 KGHSH, CDR2 LQKENI. Deletions cut 8 bases from V and 1 base from J, with 17 bases between. The CDR3 extends over 15 amino acids. The CDR3 bases are TGTGCCAGCACTAGCGGAGAGGCCGAGAACACTGAAGCTTTCTTT. Its protein product is CASTSGEAENTEAFF.

The rearrangement links TRBV9 to TRBJ2-5, with 8 positions matching TRBD1. This CDR3 has 15 amino acids. Germline loops: CDR1 SGDLS, CDR2 YYNGEE. J gave up 4 bases and V 2 bases, and 7 bases lay outside the gene matches. DNA for the CDR3: TGTGCCAGCAGCGTGAAGGCCGGACAGGGAGAGACCCAGTACTTC. Encoded protein: CASSVKAGQGETQYF.

The chain uses TRBV30 and TRBJ2-3; maybe TRBD2 (6 bases). CDR3 length equals 14 residues. The V gene lost 3 bases and the J gene lost 2 bases, with 12 bases spanning the gap. Germline values: CDR1 GTSNPN, CDR2 SVGIG (reference sequence). This chain's CDR3 is CAWRGAGPTDTQYF. For the CDR3, the DNA is TGTGCCTGGAGAGGGGCGGGACCCACAGATACGCAGTATTTT.